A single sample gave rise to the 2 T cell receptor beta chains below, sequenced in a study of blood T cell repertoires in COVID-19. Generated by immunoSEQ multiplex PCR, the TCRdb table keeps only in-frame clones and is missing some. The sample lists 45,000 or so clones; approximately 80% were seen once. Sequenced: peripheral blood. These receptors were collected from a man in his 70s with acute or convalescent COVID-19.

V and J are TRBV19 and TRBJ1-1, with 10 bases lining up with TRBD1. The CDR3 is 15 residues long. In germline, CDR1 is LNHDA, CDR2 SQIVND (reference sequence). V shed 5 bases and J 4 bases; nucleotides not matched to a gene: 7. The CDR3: CASSPGQGGSTEAFF. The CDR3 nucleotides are TGTGCCAGTAGTCCTGGACAGGGGGGAAGCACTGAAGCTTTCTTT.

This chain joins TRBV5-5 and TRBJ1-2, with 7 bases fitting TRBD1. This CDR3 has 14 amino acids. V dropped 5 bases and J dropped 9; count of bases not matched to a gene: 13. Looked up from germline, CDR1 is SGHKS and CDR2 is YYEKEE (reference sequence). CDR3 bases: TGTGCCAGCAGAGGTGACGGGAGCAGGGGGAGCTACACCTTC. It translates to CASRGDGSRGSYTF.